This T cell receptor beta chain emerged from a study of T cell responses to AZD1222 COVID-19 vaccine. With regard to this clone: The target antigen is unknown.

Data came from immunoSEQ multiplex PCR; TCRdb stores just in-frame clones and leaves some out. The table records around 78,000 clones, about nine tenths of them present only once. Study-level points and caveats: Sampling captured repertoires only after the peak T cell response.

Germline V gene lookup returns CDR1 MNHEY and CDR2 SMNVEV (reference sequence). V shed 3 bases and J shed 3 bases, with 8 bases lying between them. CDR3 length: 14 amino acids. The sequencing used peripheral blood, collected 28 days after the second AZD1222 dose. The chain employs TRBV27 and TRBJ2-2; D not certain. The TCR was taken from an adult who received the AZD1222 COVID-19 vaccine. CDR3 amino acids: CASSFKSYTGELFF. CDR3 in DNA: TGTGCCAGCAGTTTCAAGTCCTACACCGGGGAGCTGTTTTTT.